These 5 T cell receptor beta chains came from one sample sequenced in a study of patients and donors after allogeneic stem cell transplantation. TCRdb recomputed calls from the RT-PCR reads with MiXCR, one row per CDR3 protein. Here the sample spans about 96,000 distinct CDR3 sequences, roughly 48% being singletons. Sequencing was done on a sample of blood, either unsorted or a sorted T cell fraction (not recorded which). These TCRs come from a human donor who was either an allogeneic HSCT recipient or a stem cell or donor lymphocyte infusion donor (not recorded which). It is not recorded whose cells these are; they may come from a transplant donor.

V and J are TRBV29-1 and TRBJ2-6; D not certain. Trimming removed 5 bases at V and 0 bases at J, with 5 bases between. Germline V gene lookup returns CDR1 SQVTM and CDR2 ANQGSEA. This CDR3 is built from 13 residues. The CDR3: CSVPISGANVLTF. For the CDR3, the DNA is TGCAGCGTTCCCATCTCTGGGGCCAACGTCCTGACTTTC.

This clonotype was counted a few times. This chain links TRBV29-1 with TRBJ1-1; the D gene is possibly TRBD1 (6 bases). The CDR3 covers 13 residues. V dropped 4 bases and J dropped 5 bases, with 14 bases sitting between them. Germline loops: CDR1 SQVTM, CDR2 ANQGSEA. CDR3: CSVGGQVRTEAFF. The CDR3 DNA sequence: TGCAGCGTTGGGGGGCAGGTGAGAACTGAAGCTTTCTTT.

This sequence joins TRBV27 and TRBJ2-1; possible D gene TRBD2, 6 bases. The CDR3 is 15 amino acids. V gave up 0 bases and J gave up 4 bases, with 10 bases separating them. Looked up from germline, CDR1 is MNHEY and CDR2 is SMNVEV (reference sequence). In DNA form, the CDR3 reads TGTGCCAGCAGTTTATCAGCGGGCACTTACAATGAGCAGTTCTTC. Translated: CASSLSAGTYNEQFF.

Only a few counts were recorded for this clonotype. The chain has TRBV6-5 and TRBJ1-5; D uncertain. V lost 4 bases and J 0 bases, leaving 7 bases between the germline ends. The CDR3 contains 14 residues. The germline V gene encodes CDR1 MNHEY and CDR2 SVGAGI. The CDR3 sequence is CASSSGFSNQPQHF. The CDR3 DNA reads TGTGCCAGCAGTTCCGGATTTAGCAATCAGCCCCAGCATTTT.

DNA of the CDR3: TGTGCCAGCAGCTTACGGGACAGCTCAAATCAGCCCCAGCATTTT. Amino acids: CASSLRDSSNQPQHF. J is TRBJ1-5 and V is TRBV5-5; TRBD1 matches 7 bases. V shed 2 bases, J shed 4 bases, and the junction held 6 bases outside the gene matches. The V gene's germline CDR1 is SGHKS and CDR2 YYEKEE (reference sequence). CDR3 length: 15 amino acids.